This is a list of T cell receptor beta chains from one sample in a study of T cell responses to AZD1222 COVID-19 vaccine. Method: immunoSEQ multiplex PCR; TCRdb's copy keeps in-frame clones and lacks some. Found here are around 80,000 clones, 90% of them singletons; the top ten hold about 5.2%. Specimen: peripheral blood, collected on day 0 of AZD1222 vaccination. These receptors were collected from an adult in good health. Both conserved end residues are part of each CDR3. The order of the fields is D gene, J gene, clone size, V gene, CDR3 DNA, CDR3 protein. A D gene is named only where the DNA matches it firmly. The size of a clone is reported for some rows only, either as once, few or many, or as a class for expanded clones.

.	TRBJ1-6	.	TRBV7-9	TGTGCCAGCAGCTATCCGGGTAATTCACCCCTCCACTTT	CASSYPGNSPLHF
.	TRBJ1-3	.	TRBV3-1/TRBV3-2	TGTGCCAGCAGCCTAAGATCGGGATTCGGGGGATCTGGAAACACCATATATTTT	CASSLRSGFGGSGNTIYF
TRBD2	TRBJ2-3	.	TRBV7-2	TGTGCCAGCAGCTCCGACCCCCTACTAGCGGGGATAAGCACAGATACGCAGTATTTT	CASSSDPLLAGISTDTQYF
TRBD1	TRBJ1-1	.	TRBV11-3	TGTGCCAGCAGCCTAACAGGGGGCACTGAAGCTTTCTTT	CASSLTGGTEAFF
TRBD1	TRBJ2-1	.	TRBV19	TGTGCCACAGGACAGGATCGGTTCAATGAGCAGTTCTTC	CATGQDRFNEQFF
.	TRBJ1-3	.	TRBV5-1	TGCGCCAGCAGGGAGACGGCTGGAAACACCATATATTTT	CASRETAGNTIYF
.	TRBJ2-2	.	TRBV3-1/TRBV3-2	TGTGCCAGCACCCGCAAGGCAGAGAACACCGGGGAGCTGTTTTTT	CASTRKAENTGELFF
.	TRBJ2-1	once	TRBV4-3	TGCGCCAGCAGCCAGCATAAGGACTACTCCTACAATGAGCAGTTCTTC	CASSQHKDYSYNEQFF
.	TRBJ2-1	.	TRBV6-1	TGTGCCAGCAGTGATCGGGCGGGCTACAATGAGCAGTTCTTC	CASSDRAGYNEQFF
TRBD1	TRBJ2-3	.	TRBV9	TGTGCCAGCAGCGTAGCCGTCAGGGGGTTAGATACGCAGTATTTT	CASSVAVRGLDTQYF
TRBD1	TRBJ2-7	.	TRBV30	TGTGCCTGGGATACCGGGACAGGGGTCTACGAGCAGTACTTC	CAWDTGTGVYEQYF
.	TRBJ1-3	.	TRBV7-9	TGTGCCAGCAGCCTTGCGACAGGAAACACCATATATTTT	CASSLATGNTIYF
.	TRBJ1-2	.	TRBV28	TGTGCCAGCAAACGGACTTCAAACTATGGCTACACCTTC	CASKRTSNYGYTF
.	TRBJ2-1	.	TRBV6-6	TGTGCCAGCAGTTACAGGGGCAGGTACAATGAGCAGTTCTTC	CASSYRGRYNEQFF
.	TRBJ1-4	.	TRBV18	TGTGCCAGCTCACCGGGAGGTTTTAGGGAACTGTTTTTT	CASSPGGFRELFF
.	TRBJ1-4	.	TRBV10-3	TGTGCCACCTCCCCGGGGGTAGGTGAAAAACTGTTTTTT	CATSPGVGEKLFF
TRBD1	TRBJ1-6	.	TRBV28	TGTGCCAGCACTGAAAATGCCGGGACAGGGTGGTCACCCCTCCACTTT	CASTENAGTGWSPLHF
.	TRBJ1-1	.	TRBV19	TGTGCCAGTAGTATTATGAGGAACACTGAAGCTTTCTTT	CASSIMRNTEAFF
.	TRBJ1-2	.	TRBV20-1	TGCAGTGCTAGATACCAAGAGGGCTACACCTTC	CSARYQEGYTF
.	TRBJ1-5	few	TRBV12-3/TRBV12-4	TGTGCCAGCAGTTCAGGTCCGGTTCAGCCCCAGCATTTT	CASSSGPVQPQHF
.	TRBJ1-2	.	TRBV7-6	TGTGCCAGCAGCTTAGAAGCAGGTTTCCTTTTTGGCTACACCTTC	CASSLEAGFLFGYTF
.	TRBJ1-2	.	TRBV7-8	TGTGCCAGCAGCCCAACCTCCGGGGGGGGACGGCCTAACTATGGCTACACCTTC	CASSPTSGGGRPNYGYTF